Following are 31 T cell receptor beta chains from one sample sequenced in a study of T cell responses to AZD1222 COVID-19 vaccine. The data were produced by immunoSEQ multiplex PCR, yet TCRdb's version contains in-frame clones alone and is incomplete. The sample carries approximately 99,000 clones, about 82% recorded once. This specimen was peripheral blood, taken on day 0 of AZD1222 vaccination. The receptor source for this set is an adult in good health.

The chain has TRBV19 and TRBJ1-2, with D uncertain. Germline CDR1 LNHDA, CDR2 SQIVND (reference sequence). The CDR3 has 14 amino acids. Deletions cut 5 bases from V and 3 bases from J, with 13 bases between. CDR3 residues: CASSAQADHYGYTF. The CDR3 nucleotides read TGTGCCAGTAGTGCCCAGGCAGACCACTATGGCTACACCTTC.

The chain couples TRBV2 to TRBJ1-2, with 9 bases identical to TRBD1. The CDR3 totals 21 residues. V shed 2 bases, J shed 3 bases, and the junction held 22 bases outside the gene matches. The V gene's germline CDR1 is SNHLY and CDR2 FYNNEI. The CDR3 DNA reads TGTGCCAGCAGTGAACCGTTAATCCAGGACAGGGGAAAACCTTCTCACTATGGCTACACCTTC. This codes for CASSEPLIQDRGKPSHYGYTF.

This chain links TRBV24-1 with TRBJ1-5; tentative D call: TRBD1 (6 bases). Trimming took off 5 bases at V and 5 bases at J, with 12 bases between the two ends. There are 14 residues in the CDR3. Germline loops: CDR1 KGHDR, CDR2 SFDVKD. CDR3 nucleotides: TGTGCCACCAGTGGTCAGGGGTGGGATCAGCCCCAGCATTTT. Translating gives CATSGQGWDQPQHF.

The gene calls are TRBV7-2 and TRBJ1-2; D is unclear. Deletions cut 5 bases from V and 2 bases from J, with 9 bases between. The V gene's germline CDR1 is SGHTA and CDR2 FQGNSA. The CDR3 totals 13 residues. The CDR3 nucleotides are TGTGCCAGCAGCCCGACGGTAAACTATGGCTACACCTTC. This codes for CASSPTVNYGYTF.

The chain combines TRBV5-5 with TRBJ1-1, with D possibly being TRBD1 (6 bases). The CDR3 loop spans 15 amino acids. Trimming took 0 bases from V and 5 from J, leaving 14 bases between them. Germline V gene data show CDR1 as SGHKS and CDR2 as YYEKEE (reference sequence). Here the CDR3 reads CASSLGGGRWTEAFF. The CDR3 nucleotides are TGTGCCAGCAGCTTGGGTGGGGGGCGGTGGACTGAAGCTTTCTTT.

This sequence joins TRBV7-9 and TRBJ2-2, with D possibly TRBD1 on 6 matching bases. This CDR3 region has 15 residues. CDR1 and CDR2 (germline): SEHNR, FQNEAQ (reference sequence). Trimming cost V 5 bases and J 4 bases, with 14 bases left between them. The CDR3 coding sequence is TGTGCCAGCAGCCTCCGGGACACGTTCACCGGGGAGCTGTTTTTT. This codes for CASSLRDTFTGELFF.

The rearrangement links TRBV30 to TRBJ2-5; D gene unclear. Germline V gives CDR1 GTSNPN, CDR2 SVGIG (reference sequence). V dropped 0 bases and J dropped 1 base, with 3 bases sitting between them. CDR3 length: 12 residues. In DNA, the CDR3 is TGTGCCTGGAGTGTACTCCAAGAGACCCAGTACTTC. Residues: CAWSVLQETQYF.

The V call is TRBV7-2, the J call TRBJ1-1; 9 bases align to TRBD1. V lost 4 bases, J lost 7 bases, and 4 bases stayed unmatched. The CDR3 has 13 amino acids. The germline V gene encodes CDR1 SGHTA and CDR2 FQGNSA. The CDR3 loop reads CASSSMTGGEAFF. CDR3 sequence (DNA): TGTGCCAGCAGCTCGATGACAGGGGGTGAAGCTTTCTTT.

CDR3 DNA sequence: TGTGCCAGCAGTCGAGGGATCGCTAATGAAAAACTGTTTTTT. Translated, it gives CASSRGIANEKLFF. The gene calls are TRBV6-5 and TRBJ1-4; D not resolved. V was pared by 5 bases and J by 3 bases, with 10 bases between. Germline assignment: CDR1 MNHEY and CDR2 SVGAGI. The CDR3 runs to 14 residues.

The V gene is TRBV5-1, the J gene TRBJ2-1; 11 bases line up with TRBD1. CDR1 and CDR2 from the germline V gene are SGHRS and YFSETQ. CDR3 length equals 18 residues. Trimming removed 0 bases from V and 0 bases from J; junction bases left unmatched: 5. CDR3 DNA: TGCGCCAGCAGCTTGGTCGGACAGGGGGCAAGCTCCTACAATGAGCAGTTCTTC. Protein sequence: CASSLVGQGASSYNEQFF.

This sequence joins TRBV4-1 and TRBJ2-7; TRBD1 agrees at 11 bases. The ends lost 1 base at V and 6 bases at J; junction bases unmatched: 8. The germline CDR1 and CDR2 sequences are MGHRA and YSYEKL. This CDR3 has 16 amino acids. The CDR3 is CASSQGAGTGGLEQYF. The CDR3 DNA reads TGCGCCAGCAGCCAAGGGGCCGGGACAGGGGGGCTCGAGCAGTACTTC.

The rearrangement uses TRBV6-5 and TRBJ2-7, with D perhaps TRBD1 (7 bases). V was shortened by 6 bases and J by 0 bases, with 12 bases between the two germline ends. The length of the CDR3 is 14 residues. In germline, CDR1 is MNHEY, CDR2 SVGAGI. The CDR3 here is CASRGGQNSYEQYF. CDR3 sequence (DNA): TGTGCCAGCAGGGGGGGACAGAACTCCTACGAGCAGTACTTC.

The V gene is TRBV5-1, the J gene TRBJ1-4; the D is unclear. V was pared by 2 bases and J by 7 bases, with 27 bases between. Germline V gene data show CDR1 as SGHRS and CDR2 as YFSETQ. The CDR3 length is 19 residues. The CDR3 DNA reads TGCGCCAGCAGCTTCGTCCCCAATCCCGGTTCGCCAAGACGTGAAAAACTGTTTTTT. Translating it yields CASSFVPNPGSPRREKLFF.

This clone was seen just once. V and J are TRBV7-9 and TRBJ1-2; D unclear. CDR3 length: 14 residues. V was trimmed by 3 bases and J by 4 bases, leaving 12 bases between them. CDR1 SEHNR and CDR2 FQNEAQ come from the germline V gene (reference sequence). The CDR3 loop reads CASSFVSGGYGYTF. Here the CDR3 DNA reads TGTGCCAGCAGCTTTGTATCTGGCGGCTATGGCTACACCTTC.

The J gene is TRBJ2-2, the V gene TRBV2, with 8 nucleotides matching TRBD2. The CDR3 runs 14 residues. Germline V gives CDR1 SNHLY, CDR2 FYNNEI. Trimming took 3 bases from V and 6 from J; bases not matched to a gene: 3. In DNA form, the CDR3 reads TGTGCCAGCAGTGATGGAGCGGGGGCCGGGGAGCTGTTTTTT. Protein: CASSDGAGAGELFF.

This clone was recorded only once. The chain has TRBV18 and TRBJ2-3; D not resolved. V was cut by 0 bases and J by 1 base, with 5 bases left in between. The germline gives CDR1 KGHSH, CDR2 LQKENI. This CDR3 has 14 residues. CDR3 loop: CASSPPSGTDTQYF. Written as DNA, the CDR3 is TGTGCCAGCTCACCACCTTCAGGCACAGATACGCAGTATTTT.

The chain links TRBV7-9 to TRBJ2-7; D unclear. The germline V and J ends were trimmed by 5 bases and 2 bases, with 16 bases remaining between them. Germline V gene data show CDR1 as SEHNR and CDR2 as FQNEAQ (reference sequence). The CDR3 length is 15 residues. The CDR3 DNA is TGTGCCAGCAGCAACTTACATAGTCTAGCCTACGAGCAGTACTTC. Protein: CASSNLHSLAYEQYF.

A few counts support this clone. This CDR3 is CASSLGPSRTSYEQYF. The CDR3 nucleotides read TGTGCCAGCAGCTTAGGGCCCTCCCGAACGTCCTACGAGCAGTACTTC. The rearrangement joins TRBV7-2 to TRBJ2-7; D gene ambiguous. Germline V lookup: CDR1 SGHTA, CDR2 FQGNSA. Trimming shortened V by 1 base and J by 1 base, and 14 bases separated the two germline ends. There are 16 residues in the CDR3. The full variable domain, in which reference TRBV7-2 and TRBJ2-7 provide the parts outside the CDR3, is GAGVSQSPSNKVTEKGKDVELRCDPISGHTALYWYRQSLGQGLEFLIYFQGNSAPDKSGLPSDRFSAERTGGSVSTLTIQRTQQEDSAVYLCASSLGPSRTSYEQYFGPGTRLTVT.

This rearrangement joins TRBV5-1 to TRBJ2-7; D unresolved. Germline V gene lookup returns CDR1 SGHRS and CDR2 YFSETQ. V lost 3 bases and J 6 bases, leaving 13 bases between the germline ends. The CDR3 is 13 residues long. CDR3 residues: CASSSRSRGEQYF. For the CDR3, the DNA is TGCGCCAGCAGCTCCCGATCCCGCGGCGAGCAGTACTTC.

The rearrangement joins TRBV29-1 to TRBJ1-1; D unclear. The CDR3 contains 13 residues. CDR1 is SQVTM and CDR2 is ANQGSEA in the germline V gene. The V and J ends lost 2 bases and 1 base respectively, with 8 bases between them. The CDR3 DNA follows: TGCAGCGTTGAATTGGGTCCGAACACTGAAGCTTTCTTT. Protein product: CSVELGPNTEAFF.

The sample holds a few counts of this clone. This chain links TRBV18 with TRBJ2-7; D is ambiguous. The CDR3 sequence is 12 residues long. Trimming stripped 0 bases from V and 5 bases from J, with 5 bases between. The germline gives CDR1 KGHSH, CDR2 LQKENI. For the CDR3, the DNA is TGTGCCAGCTCACCACCGGGGAACGAGCAGTACTTC. Translating it yields CASSPPGNEQYF.

The V and J genes are TRBV6-6 and TRBJ1-1, with 8 bases that match TRBD1. The ends lost 6 bases at V and 4 bases at J; junction bases unmatched: 4. CDR3 size: 13 residues. CDR1 and CDR2 from the germline V gene are MNHNY and SVGAGI (reference sequence). The CDR3 sequence is CASSRQGSTEAFF. The CDR3 nucleotides are TGTGCCAGCAGCCGACAGGGGAGCACTGAAGCTTTCTTT.

The chain uses TRBV7-8 and TRBJ2-3; D could derive from TRBD1 or TRBD2 (6 bases each). This CDR3 spans 17 amino acids. Germline V gives CDR1 SGHVS, CDR2 FQNEAQ. V was cut by 5 bases and J by 1 base, with 19 bases left in between. The CDR3 loop is CASSRGRGRRGTDTQYF. The CDR3 DNA is TGTGCCAGCAGCAGAGGCCGGGGGCGAAGGGGCACAGATACGCAGTATTTT.

The gene calls are TRBV5-4 and TRBJ1-1; TRBD1 agrees at 10 bases. This CDR3 has 17 residues. J was trimmed by 0 bases and V by 3 bases; bases with no gene match: 8. Germline V lookup: CDR1 SGHNT, CDR2 YYREEE (reference sequence). In DNA form, the CDR3 reads TGTGCCAGCAGCTCGACAGGGGGCGGCATTATGAACACTGAAGCTTTCTTT. Translating gives CASSSTGGGIMNTEAFF.

The chain employs TRBV19 and TRBJ1-5, with a possible D match to TRBD1 (5 bases). This CDR3 has 14 residues. Germline values: CDR1 LNHDA, CDR2 SQIVND (reference sequence). V lost 6 bases and J lost 2, with 11 bases in between. The CDR3 DNA is TGTGCCAGTAGCAGGGCGGCCGGCAATCAGCCCCAGCATTTT. Encoded protein: CASSRAAGNQPQHF.

The genes are TRBV9 and TRBJ1-2, with 7 bases matching TRBD1. This CDR3 contains 12 residues. V was pared by 7 bases and J by 7 bases, with 7 bases of the junction left unmatched. The germline V gene encodes CDR1 SGDLS and CDR2 YYNGEE. CDR3: CASSDRAGGYTF. The DNA of the CDR3 is TGTGCCAGCTCCGACAGGGCGGGTGGCTACACCTTC.

The chain combines TRBV30 with TRBJ1-5; D unclear. The CDR3 length is 13 residues. CDR1 is GTSNPN and CDR2 is SVGIG in the germline V gene (reference sequence). V lost 3 bases, J lost 6 bases, and 12 bases lay in between. DNA for the CDR3: TGTGCCTGGAGGATGGAGGACGGTCAGCCCCAGCATTTT. Its protein product is CAWRMEDGQPQHF. Filled out from reference TRBV30 and TRBJ1-5, the complete variable domain reads SQTIHQWPATLVQPVGSPLSLECTVEGTSNPNLYWYRQAAGRGLQLLFYSVGIGQISSEVPQNLSASRPQDRQFILSSKKLLLSDSGFYLCAWRMEDGQPQHFGDGTRLSIL.

The gene calls are TRBV9 and TRBJ1-2; weak D call: TRBD1 (6 bases). The germline CDR1 and CDR2 sequences are SGDLS and YYNGEE. The CDR3 is made up of 12 amino acids. The ends were cut back, 0 bases at V and 9 bases at J, with 9 bases in the middle. This CDR3 reads CASSVGTGSYTF. DNA for the CDR3: TGTGCCAGCAGCGTAGGTACAGGGAGCTACACCTTC.

The chain is built from TRBV10-3 and TRBJ1-2; 7 bases agree with TRBD1. The germline V gene encodes CDR1 ENHRY and CDR2 SYGVKD. The J segment lost 1 base and the V segment lost 9 bases, leaving 5 bases of the junction unmatched. This CDR3 is 13 amino acids long. The CDR3 loop reads CAIPRTGNYGYTF. In DNA, the CDR3 is TGTGCCATTCCTAGGACAGGTAACTATGGCTACACCTTC.

This clone appeared a single time. V gene TRBV7-2 combines with J gene TRBJ2-7, with 11 bases lining up with TRBD2. Germline assignment: CDR1 SGHTA and CDR2 FQGNSA. With 5 bases clipped from V and 7 bases from J, the junction kept 10 bases outside the gene matches. The length of the CDR3 is 15 residues. As DNA, the CDR3 is TGTGCCAGCAGCCTGCTAGCGGGGGGCTCCCTGGAGCAGTACTTC. Amino acids: CASSLLAGGSLEQYF.

The rearrangement joins TRBV5-4 to TRBJ2-7; D not resolved. Trimming removed 6 bases at V and 3 bases at J, with 16 bases between. Germline V gene data show CDR1 as SGHNT and CDR2 as YYREEE (reference sequence). CDR3 size: 14 residues. CDR3 DNA: TGTGCCAGCACCCAAGAAGGAGCTGACTACGAGCAGTACTTC. It encodes CASTQEGADYEQYF.